The 3 T cell receptor beta chains reported below all come from one sample, sequenced in a study of OX40 agonist ivuxolimab in advanced cancers. The repertoire was sequenced with immunoSEQ multiplex PCR; TCRdb's copy has only in-frame clones and lacks some. The sample records more than 65,000 clones, around four fifths being singletons. The material was CD4+ or CD8+ T cells sorted from blood, obtained in a trial of the OX40 agonist ivuxolimab. These receptors all come from an adult with an advanced solid tumor such as melanoma, head and neck, liver or kidney cancer.

This chain joins TRBV5-4 and TRBJ2-1, with 13 bases fitting TRBD2. Germline assignment: CDR1 SGHNT and CDR2 YYREEE (reference sequence). This CDR3 is built from 17 residues. After removal of 0 bases from V and 2 bases from J, the junction contained 2 bases not matched to a gene. CDR3 in amino acids: CASSLGGLAGAYNEQFF. CDR3 nucleotide sequence: TGTGCCAGCAGCTTGGGCGGACTAGCGGGAGCCTACAATGAGCAGTTCTTC.

J is TRBJ2-6 and V is TRBV28, with D perhaps being TRBD1 or TRBD2 (5 bases each). V lost 1 base, J lost 0 bases, and 13 bases lay in between. The CDR3 has 18 amino acids. The V gene's germline CDR1 is MDHEN and CDR2 SYDVKM. CDR3 DNA sequence: TGTGCCAGCAGTTTATTTGTTTGGGGGAGCTCTGGGGCCAACGTCCTGACTTTC. The encoded protein is CASSLFVWGSSGANVLTF.

The rearrangement uses TRBV5-4 and TRBJ1-4; unclear D gene. This CDR3 spans 14 amino acids. From germline, CDR1 is SGHNT and CDR2 YYREEE (reference sequence). V gave up 0 bases and J gave up 8 bases, with 11 bases separating them. CDR3 region: CASSLELGGEKLFF. In DNA, the CDR3 is TGTGCCAGCAGCTTGGAGTTGGGCGGGGAAAAACTGTTTTTT.